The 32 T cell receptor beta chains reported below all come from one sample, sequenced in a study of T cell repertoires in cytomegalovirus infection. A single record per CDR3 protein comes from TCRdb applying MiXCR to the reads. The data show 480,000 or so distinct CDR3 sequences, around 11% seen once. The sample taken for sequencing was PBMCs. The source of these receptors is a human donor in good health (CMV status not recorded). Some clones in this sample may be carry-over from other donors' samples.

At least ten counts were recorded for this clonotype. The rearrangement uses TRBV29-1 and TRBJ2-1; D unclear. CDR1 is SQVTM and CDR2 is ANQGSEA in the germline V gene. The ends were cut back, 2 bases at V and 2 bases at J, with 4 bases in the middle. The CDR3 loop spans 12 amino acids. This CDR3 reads CSVEHTYNEQFF. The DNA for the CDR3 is TGCAGCGTTGAACACACCTACAATGAGCAGTTCTTC.

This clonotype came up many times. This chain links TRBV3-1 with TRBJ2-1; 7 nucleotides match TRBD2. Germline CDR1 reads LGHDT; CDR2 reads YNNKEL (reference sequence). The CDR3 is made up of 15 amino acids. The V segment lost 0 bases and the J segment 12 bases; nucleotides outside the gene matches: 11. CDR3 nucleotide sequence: TGTGCCAGCAGCCAAGATCAAAATAGCGGGCGTAGGCAGTTCTTC. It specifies CASSQDQNSGRRQFF.

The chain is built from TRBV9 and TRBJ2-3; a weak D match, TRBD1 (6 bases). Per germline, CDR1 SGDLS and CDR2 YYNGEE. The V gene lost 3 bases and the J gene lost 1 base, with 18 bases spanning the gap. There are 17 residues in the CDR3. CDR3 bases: TGTGCCAGCAGCGCGCCCATCCAGGACAGAGGCACAGATACGCAGTATTTT. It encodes CASSAPIQDRGTDTQYF.

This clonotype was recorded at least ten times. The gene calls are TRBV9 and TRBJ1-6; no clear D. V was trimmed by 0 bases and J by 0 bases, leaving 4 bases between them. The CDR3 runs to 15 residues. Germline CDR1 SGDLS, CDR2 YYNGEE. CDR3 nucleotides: TGTGCCAGCAGCGTAGCAGGCTCCTATAATTCACCCCTCCACTTT. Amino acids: CASSVAGSYNSPLHF.

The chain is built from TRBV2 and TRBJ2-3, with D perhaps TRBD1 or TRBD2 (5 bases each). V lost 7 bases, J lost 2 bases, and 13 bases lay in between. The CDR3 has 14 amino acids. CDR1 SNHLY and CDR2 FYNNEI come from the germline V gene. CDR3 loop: CASIPGTHTDTQYF. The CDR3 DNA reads TGTGCCAGCATCCCGGGGACCCACACAGATACGCAGTATTTT. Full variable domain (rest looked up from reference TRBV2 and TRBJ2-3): EPEVTQTPSHQVTQMGQEVILRCVPISNHLYFYWYRQILGQKVEFLVSFYNNEISEKSEIFDDQFSVERPDGSNFTLKIRSTKLEDSAMYFCASIPGTHTDTQYFGPGTRLTVL.

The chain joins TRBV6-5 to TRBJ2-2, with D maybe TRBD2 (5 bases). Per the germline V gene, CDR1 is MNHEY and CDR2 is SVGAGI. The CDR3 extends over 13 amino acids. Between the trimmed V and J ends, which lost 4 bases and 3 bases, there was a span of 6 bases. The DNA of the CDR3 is TGTGCCAGCAGTTCGGGGTACACCGGGGAGCTGTTTTTT. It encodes CASSSGYTGELFF.

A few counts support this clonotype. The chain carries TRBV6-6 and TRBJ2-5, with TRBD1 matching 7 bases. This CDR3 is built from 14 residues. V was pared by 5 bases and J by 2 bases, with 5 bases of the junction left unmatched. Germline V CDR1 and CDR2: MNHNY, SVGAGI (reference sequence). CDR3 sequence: CASSMPGQQETQYF. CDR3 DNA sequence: TGTGCCAGCAGTATGCCGGGACAGCAAGAGACCCAGTACTTC.

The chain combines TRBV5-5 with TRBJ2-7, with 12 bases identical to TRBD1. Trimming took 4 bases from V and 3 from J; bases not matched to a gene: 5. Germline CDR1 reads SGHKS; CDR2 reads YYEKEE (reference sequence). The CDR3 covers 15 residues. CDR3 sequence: CASSPGQGADYEQYF. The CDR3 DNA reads TGTGCCAGCAGCCCGGGACAGGGGGCTGACTACGAGCAGTACTTC.

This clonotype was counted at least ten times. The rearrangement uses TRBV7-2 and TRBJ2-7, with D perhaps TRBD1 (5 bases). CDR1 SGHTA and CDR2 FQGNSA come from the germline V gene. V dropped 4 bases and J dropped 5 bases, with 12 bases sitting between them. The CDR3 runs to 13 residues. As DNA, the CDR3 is TGTGCCAGCAGCTCAAGGGGAAGGGACGAGCAGTACTTC. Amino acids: CASSSRGRDEQYF. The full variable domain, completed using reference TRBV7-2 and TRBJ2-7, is GAGVSQSPSNKVTEKGKDVELRCDPISGHTALYWYRQSLGQGLEFLIYFQGNSAPDKSGLPSDRFSAERTGGSVSTLTIQRTQQEDSAVYLCASSSRGRDEQYFGPGTRLTVT.

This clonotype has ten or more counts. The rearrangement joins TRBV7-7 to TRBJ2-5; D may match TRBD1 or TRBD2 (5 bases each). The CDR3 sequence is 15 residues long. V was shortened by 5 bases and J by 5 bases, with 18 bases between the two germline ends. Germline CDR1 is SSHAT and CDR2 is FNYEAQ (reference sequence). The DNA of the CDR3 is TGTGCCAGCAGCCCGGCCCCCGGGGCGTTGGAGACCCAGTACTTC. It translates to CASSPAPGALETQYF.

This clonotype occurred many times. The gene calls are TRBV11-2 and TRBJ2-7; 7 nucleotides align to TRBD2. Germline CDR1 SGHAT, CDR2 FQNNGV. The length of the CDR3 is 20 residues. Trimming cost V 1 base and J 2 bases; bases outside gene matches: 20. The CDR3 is CASSLGTRGRGGTNPYEQYF. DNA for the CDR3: TGTGCCAGCAGCTTAGGGACTAGGGGCCGCGGCGGGACTAACCCCTACGAGCAGTACTTC.

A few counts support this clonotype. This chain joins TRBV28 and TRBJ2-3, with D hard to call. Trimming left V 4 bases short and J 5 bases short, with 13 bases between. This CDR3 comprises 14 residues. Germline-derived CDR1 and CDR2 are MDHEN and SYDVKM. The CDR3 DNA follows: TGTGCCAGCAGTTCAGACGACGCTGTAGATACGCAGTATTTT. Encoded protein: CASSSDDAVDTQYF. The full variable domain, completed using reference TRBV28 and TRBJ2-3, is DVKVTQSSRYLVKRTGEKVFLECVQDMDHENMFWYRQDPGLGLRLIYFSYDVKMKEKGDIPEGYSVSREKKERFSLILESASTNQTSMYLCASSSDDAVDTQYFGPGTRLTVL.

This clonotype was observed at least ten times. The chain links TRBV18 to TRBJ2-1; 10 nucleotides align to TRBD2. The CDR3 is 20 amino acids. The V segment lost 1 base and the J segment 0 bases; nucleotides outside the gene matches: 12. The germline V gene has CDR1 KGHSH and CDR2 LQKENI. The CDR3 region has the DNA TGTGCCAGCTCACCACGGAGGGAACTAGCGGGGCTCTTCTCCTACAATGAGCAGTTCTTC. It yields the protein CASSPRRELAGLFSYNEQFF.

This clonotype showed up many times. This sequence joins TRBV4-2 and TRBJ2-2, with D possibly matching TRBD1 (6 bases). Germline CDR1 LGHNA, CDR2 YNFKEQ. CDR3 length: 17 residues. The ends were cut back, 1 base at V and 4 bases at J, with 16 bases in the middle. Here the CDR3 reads CASSQGVGVGGTGELFF. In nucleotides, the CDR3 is TGTGCCAGCAGCCAAGGCGTCGGTGTAGGGGGCACCGGGGAGCTGTTTTTT.

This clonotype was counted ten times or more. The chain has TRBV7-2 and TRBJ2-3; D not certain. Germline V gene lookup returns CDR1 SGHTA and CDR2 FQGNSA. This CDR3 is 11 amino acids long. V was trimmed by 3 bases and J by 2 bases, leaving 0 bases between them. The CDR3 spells CASSFTDTQYF. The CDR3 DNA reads TGTGCCAGCAGCTTCACAGATACGCAGTATTTT.

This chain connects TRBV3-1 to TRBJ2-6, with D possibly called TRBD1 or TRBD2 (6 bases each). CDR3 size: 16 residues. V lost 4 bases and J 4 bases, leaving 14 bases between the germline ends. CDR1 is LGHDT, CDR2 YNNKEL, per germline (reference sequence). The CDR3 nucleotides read TGTGCCAGCAGCCCATGGGGGGCGGACGGGGCCAACGTCCTGACTTTC. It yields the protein CASSPWGADGANVLTF.

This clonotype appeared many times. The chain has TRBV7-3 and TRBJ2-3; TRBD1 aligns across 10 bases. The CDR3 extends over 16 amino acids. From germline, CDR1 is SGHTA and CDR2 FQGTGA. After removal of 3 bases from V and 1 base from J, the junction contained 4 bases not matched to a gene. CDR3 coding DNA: TGTGCCAGCAGCTTCTTGGGGACAGGGGGCACAGATACGCAGTATTTT. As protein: CASSFLGTGGTDTQYF.

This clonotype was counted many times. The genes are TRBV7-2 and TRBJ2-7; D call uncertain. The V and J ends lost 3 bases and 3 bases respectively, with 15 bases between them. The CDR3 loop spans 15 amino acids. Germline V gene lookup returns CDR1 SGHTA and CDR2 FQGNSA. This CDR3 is CASSFLMSRNYEQYF. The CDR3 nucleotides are TGTGCCAGCAGCTTTTTGATGAGCCGCAACTACGAGCAGTACTTC.

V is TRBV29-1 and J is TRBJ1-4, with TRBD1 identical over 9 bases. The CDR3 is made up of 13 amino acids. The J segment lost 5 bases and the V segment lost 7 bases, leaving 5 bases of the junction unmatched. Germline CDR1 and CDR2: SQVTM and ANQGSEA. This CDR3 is CSGLDRGNEKLFF. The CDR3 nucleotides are TGCAGCGGTCTGGACAGGGGAAATGAAAAACTGTTTTTT.

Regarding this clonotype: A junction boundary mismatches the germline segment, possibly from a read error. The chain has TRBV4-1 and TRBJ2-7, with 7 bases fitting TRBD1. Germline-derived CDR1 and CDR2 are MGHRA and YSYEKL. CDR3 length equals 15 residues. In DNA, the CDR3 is TGTGCCAGCAGCCAGATAGGGGGCTCTGGGGACGAGCAGTACTTC. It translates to CASSQIGGSGDEQYF.

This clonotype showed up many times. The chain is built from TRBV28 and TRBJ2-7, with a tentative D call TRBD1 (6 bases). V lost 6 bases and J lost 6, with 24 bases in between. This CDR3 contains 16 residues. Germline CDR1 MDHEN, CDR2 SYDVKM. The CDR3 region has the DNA TGTGCCAGCAGCCCCCCCCGGACAGCAGGAAAGGGCGAGCAGTACTTC. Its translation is CASSPPRTAGKGEQYF.

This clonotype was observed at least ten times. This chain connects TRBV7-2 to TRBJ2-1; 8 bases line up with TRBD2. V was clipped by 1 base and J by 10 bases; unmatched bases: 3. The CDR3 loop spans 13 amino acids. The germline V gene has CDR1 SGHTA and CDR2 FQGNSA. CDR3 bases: TGTGCCAGCAGCTTAGGGGCGGGAGGAGAGCAGTTCTTC. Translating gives CASSLGAGGEQFF.

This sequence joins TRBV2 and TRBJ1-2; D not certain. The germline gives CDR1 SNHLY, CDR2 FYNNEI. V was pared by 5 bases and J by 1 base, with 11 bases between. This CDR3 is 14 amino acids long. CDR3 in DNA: TGTGCCAGCAGTCGGAGTTTTTTTAACTATGGCTACACCTTC. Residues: CASSRSFFNYGYTF.

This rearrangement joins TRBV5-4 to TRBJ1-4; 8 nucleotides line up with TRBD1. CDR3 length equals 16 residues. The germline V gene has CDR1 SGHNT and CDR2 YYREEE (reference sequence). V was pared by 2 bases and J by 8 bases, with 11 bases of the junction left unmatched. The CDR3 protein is CASSLGGQGGKEKLFF. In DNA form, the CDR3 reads TGTGCCAGCAGCTTAGGTGGACAGGGAGGAAAGGAAAAACTGTTTTTT.

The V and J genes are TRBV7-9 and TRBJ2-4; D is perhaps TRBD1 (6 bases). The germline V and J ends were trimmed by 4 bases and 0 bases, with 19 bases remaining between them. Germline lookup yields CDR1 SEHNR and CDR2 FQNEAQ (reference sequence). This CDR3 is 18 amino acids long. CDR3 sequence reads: CASSSISDRQLAKNIQYF. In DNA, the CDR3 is TGTGCCAGCAGCTCTATCTCGGACAGACAATTAGCCAAAAACATTCAGTACTTC.

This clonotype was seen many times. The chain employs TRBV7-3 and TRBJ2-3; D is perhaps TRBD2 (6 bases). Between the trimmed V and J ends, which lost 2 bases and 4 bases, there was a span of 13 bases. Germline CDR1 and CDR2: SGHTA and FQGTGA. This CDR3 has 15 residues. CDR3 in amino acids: CASSLGGRRSDTQYF. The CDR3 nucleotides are TGTGCCAGCAGCTTAGGTGGGAGGAGGTCAGATACGCAGTATTTT. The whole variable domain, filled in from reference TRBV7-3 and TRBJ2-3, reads GAGVSQTPSNKVTEKGKYVELRCDPISGHTALYWYRQSLGQGPEFLIYFQGTGAADDSGLPNDRFFAVRPEGSVSTLKIQRTERGDSAVYLCASSLGGRRSDTQYFGPGTRLTVL.

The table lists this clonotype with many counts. CDR3: CAIRARESGYGYTF. The DNA of the CDR3 is TGTGCCATCAGGGCCAGGGAGTCCGGCTATGGCTACACCTTC. The genes are TRBV10-3 and TRBJ1-2; maybe TRBD1 (5 bases). The CDR3 contains 14 residues. The germline V gene encodes CDR1 ENHRY and CDR2 SYGVKD. V dropped 6 bases and J dropped 4 bases, with 15 bases sitting between them.

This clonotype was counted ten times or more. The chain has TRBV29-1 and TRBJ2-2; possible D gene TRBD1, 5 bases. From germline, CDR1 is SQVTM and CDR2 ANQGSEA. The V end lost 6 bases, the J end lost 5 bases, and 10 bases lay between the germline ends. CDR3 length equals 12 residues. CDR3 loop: CSVKGVTGELFF. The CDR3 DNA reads TGCAGCGTAAAAGGGGTAACCGGGGAGCTGTTTTTT.

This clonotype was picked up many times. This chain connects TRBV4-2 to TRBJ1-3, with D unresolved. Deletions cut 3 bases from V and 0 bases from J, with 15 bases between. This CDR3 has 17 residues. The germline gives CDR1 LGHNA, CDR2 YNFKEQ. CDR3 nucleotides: TGTGCCAGCAGCCAGGACCCCGACGGGAGCTCTGGAAACACCATATATTTT. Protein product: CASSQDPDGSSGNTIYF.

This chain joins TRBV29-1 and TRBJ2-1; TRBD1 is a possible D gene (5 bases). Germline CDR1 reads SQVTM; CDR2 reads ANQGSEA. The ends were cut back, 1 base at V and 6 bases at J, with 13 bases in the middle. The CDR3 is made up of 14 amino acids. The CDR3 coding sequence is TGCAGCGTTGAAGGTTCTGAGACAGTCAATGAGCAGTTCTTC. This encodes CSVEGSETVNEQFF.

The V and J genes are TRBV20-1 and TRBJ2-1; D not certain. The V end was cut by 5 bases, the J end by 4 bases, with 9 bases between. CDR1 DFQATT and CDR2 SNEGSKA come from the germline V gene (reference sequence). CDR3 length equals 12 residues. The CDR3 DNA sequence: TGCAGTGCTTATGACATTTACAATGAGCAGTTCTTC. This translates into CSAYDIYNEQFF.

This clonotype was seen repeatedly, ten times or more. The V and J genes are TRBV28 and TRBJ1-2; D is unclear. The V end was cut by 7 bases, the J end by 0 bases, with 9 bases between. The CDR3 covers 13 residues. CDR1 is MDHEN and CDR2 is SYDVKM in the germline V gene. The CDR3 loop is CASMTPPNYGYTF. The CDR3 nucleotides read TGTGCCAGCATGACACCACCTAACTATGGCTACACCTTC.